These 24 T cell receptor beta chains were sequenced from one sample in a study of cytomegalovirus exposure and HLA in healthy donors. The PCR made use of 60 Vbeta and 13 Jbeta primers. This table comes from immunoSEQ multiplex PCR, and its TCRdb copy is limited to in-frame clones, with some not included. This sample has about 190,000 clones, with 74% found just once. Source material: PBMCs. These receptors were taken from a woman in her thirties in good health and CMV-seropositive.

The CDR3 region is CASSQRQGAFMSTEAFF. CDR3 sequence (DNA): TGCGCCAGCAGCCAACGACAGGGGGCCTTCATGAGCACTGAAGCTTTCTTT. This chain connects TRBV23-1 to TRBJ1-1; 10 bases are a match to TRBD1. TRBV23-1 is recorded as an ORF, its role being uncertain. The length of the CDR3 is 17 residues. Trimming removed 6 bases from V and 4 bases from J; junction bases left unmatched: 14.

The rearrangement joins TRBV6-1 to TRBJ1-5; the match to TRBD1 covers 7 bases. The CDR3 length is 16 residues. V gave up 0 bases and J gave up 7 bases; unmatched junction bases: 9. The germline V gene encodes CDR1 MNHNS and CDR2 SASEGT. The CDR3 loop reads CASSEAVSGGRQPQHF. The DNA for the CDR3 is TGTGCCAGCAGTGAAGCGGTGTCAGGGGGACGACAGCCCCAGCATTTT.

The rearrangement links TRBV6-5 to TRBJ2-3, with 10 bases matching TRBD2. From germline, CDR1 is MNHEY and CDR2 SVGAGI. J gave up 1 base and V 2 bases, and 0 bases lay outside the gene matches. CDR3 size: 15 residues. CDR3 amino acids: CASSYGTSGTDTQYF. Written as DNA, the CDR3 is TGTGCCAGCAGTTACGGGACTAGCGGCACAGATACGCAGTATTTT.

The chain employs TRBV6-1 and TRBJ1-1; tentatively, D is TRBD1 (6 bases). V was trimmed by 6 bases and J by 10 bases, leaving 18 bases between them. Germline CDR1 reads MNHNS; CDR2 reads SASEGT. The length of the CDR3 is 13 residues. This CDR3 reads CASRGGQGFPAFF. CDR3 sequence (DNA): TGTGCCAGCAGGGGGGGGCAGGGCTTTCCAGCTTTCTTT.

This clone turned up a few times. This chain connects TRBV4-1 to TRBJ2-1; maybe TRBD2 (6 bases). The CDR3 has 16 residues. Germline CDR1 is MGHRA and CDR2 is YSYEKL. Trimming took 0 bases from V and 8 from J, leaving 17 bases between them. CDR3 sequence (DNA): TGCGCCAGCAGCCAAGAGGGAGGAGGGCCCCTGGATGAGCAGTTCTTC. It specifies CASSQEGGGPLDEQFF.

The J gene is TRBJ2-1, the V gene TRBV5-1, with a possible D match to TRBD1 (6 bases). The CDR3 totals 12 residues. V lost 2 bases, J lost 9 bases, and 9 bases lay in between. Per the germline V gene, CDR1 is SGHRS and CDR2 is YFSETQ. The CDR3 reads CASSFDRSEQFF. In DNA, the CDR3 is TGCGCCAGCAGCTTCGACAGGAGTGAGCAGTTCTTC.

This clone has a handful of counts. The junction and the germline gene differ at one end; a read error may be behind it. CDR3 loop: CASNEGATYEQYF. The CDR3 region has the DNA TGTGCCAGCAATGAAGGCGCAACCTACGAGCAGTACTTC. This chain connects TRBV2 to TRBJ2-7; D not certain. The germline V gene encodes CDR1 SNHLY and CDR2 FYNNEI. The CDR3 length is 13 residues.

This chain joins TRBV2 and TRBJ2-1; TRBD2 aligns across 15 bases. Germline V gene sequence: CDR1 SNHLY, CDR2 FYNNEI. The J segment lost 8 bases and the V segment lost 9 bases, leaving 5 bases of the junction unmatched. This CDR3 region has 14 residues. This CDR3 reads CASLGTSGRYEQFF. CDR3 in DNA: TGTGCCAGTCTGGGGACTAGCGGGAGGTATGAGCAGTTCTTC.

The rearrangement uses TRBV15 and TRBJ2-7, with a weak D call TRBD2 (6 bases). This CDR3 spans 14 amino acids. V was trimmed by 4 bases and J by 1 base, leaving 11 bases between them. The germline gives CDR1 LNHNV, CDR2 YYDKDF (reference sequence). As DNA, the CDR3 is TGTGCCACCAGCATTGGGGCGGGATCCTACGAGCAGTACTTC. Its translation: CATSIGAGSYEQYF.

The chain has TRBV27 and TRBJ2-7, with a possible D match to TRBD1 (6 bases). CDR3 length: 12 residues. The germline V gene encodes CDR1 MNHEY and CDR2 SMNVEV (reference sequence). Trimming left V 8 bases short and J 5 bases short, with 13 bases between. The DNA for the CDR3 is TGTGCCAGCCGGGACAATCCCGACGAGCAGTACTTC. As protein: CASRDNPDEQYF.

J is TRBJ2-1 and V is TRBV4-1; D may be TRBD2 (5 bases). Germline V lookup: CDR1 MGHRA, CDR2 YSYEKL. The length of the CDR3 is 17 residues. V was cut by 5 bases and J by 2 bases, with 19 bases left in between. DNA of the CDR3: TGCGCCAGCAGCGACCCGACTTACCAGCGGACCTACAATGAGCAGTTCTTC. Its protein is CASSDPTYQRTYNEQFF.

The chain links TRBV6-6 to TRBJ2-3; maybe TRBD2 (6 bases). Germline V lookup: CDR1 MNHNY, CDR2 SVGAGI (reference sequence). This CDR3 contains 15 residues. Trimming stripped 6 bases from V and 0 bases from J, with 13 bases between. CDR3 coding DNA: TGTGCCAGCAGAGAATCCGGGACTAGCACAGATACGCAGTATTTT. It specifies CASRESGTSTDTQYF.

This sequence joins TRBV5-4 and TRBJ2-7; D not certain. Germline lookup yields CDR1 SGHNT and CDR2 YYREEE (reference sequence). Trimming shortened V by 2 bases and J by 5 bases, and 14 bases separated the two germline ends. CDR3 length equals 14 residues. CDR3 coding DNA: TGTGCCAGCAGCTTCGTGACCAACGGAGACGAGCAGTACTTC. Its protein product is CASSFVTNGDEQYF. Looking up the rest from reference TRBV5-4 and TRBJ2-7 gives the full variable domain: ETGVTQSPTHLIKTRGQQVTLRCSSQSGHNTVSWYQQALGQGPQFIFQYYREEENGRGNFPPRFSGLQFPNYSSELNVNALELDDSALYLCASSFVTNGDEQYFGPGTRLTVT.

The genes are TRBV11-2 and TRBJ2-4; D not certain. Per germline, CDR1 SGHAT and CDR2 FQNNGV. V gave up 4 bases and J gave up 1 base, with 8 bases separating them. The CDR3 totals 14 residues. The CDR3 spells CASSSPRAKNIQYF. The DNA for the CDR3 is TGTGCCAGCAGCTCCCCCCGGGCCAAAAACATTCAGTACTTC.

This clone was recorded only once. The chain carries TRBV28 and TRBJ2-1, with a possible D match to TRBD2 (6 bases). Germline V gene data show CDR1 as MDHEN and CDR2 as SYDVKM. Between the trimmed V and J ends, which lost 7 bases and 5 bases, there was a span of 30 bases. The CDR3 totals 19 residues. The CDR3 here is CASTPLALGGPAGHNEQFF. In nucleotides, the CDR3 is TGTGCCAGCACCCCTTTGGCCCTAGGTGGACCCGCGGGACACAATGAGCAGTTCTTC.

V is TRBV5-1 and J is TRBJ2-2; TRBD1 is a possible D gene (6 bases). Germline CDR1 SGHRS, CDR2 YFSETQ. This CDR3 region has 14 residues. V lost 7 bases and J lost 0, with 10 bases in between. In nucleotides, the CDR3 is TGCGCCAGCTCTCGACAGGCGAACACCGGGGAGCTGTTTTTT. This encodes CASSRQANTGELFF.

J is TRBJ1-2 and V is TRBV6-5; D is unclear. Germline V lookup: CDR1 MNHEY, CDR2 SVGAGI. Trimming took off 2 bases at V and 0 bases at J, with 13 bases between the two ends. The CDR3 extends over 16 amino acids. This CDR3 reads CASSYGFNLANYGYTF. The CDR3 nucleotides read TGTGCCAGCAGTTACGGGTTCAATCTAGCTAACTATGGCTACACCTTC.

This rearrangement joins TRBV7-9 to TRBJ2-5, with D possibly TRBD1 on 6 matching bases. The DNA end lines up better with TRBJ2-7; the J call may be wrong. The CDR3 has 15 residues. Germline V gene data show CDR1 as SEHNR and CDR2 as FQNEAQ (reference sequence). The DNA of the CDR3 is TGTGCCAGCAGCGTACAGGGATACCAGCCCTACGAGCAGTACTTC. Encoded protein: CASSVQGYQPYEQYF.

The V gene is TRBV7-6, the J gene TRBJ2-7, with 7 bases matching TRBD1. In germline, CDR1 is SGHVS, CDR2 FNYEAQ. CDR3 size: 14 residues. V shed 5 bases and J 0 bases; nucleotides not matched to a gene: 4. In DNA form, the CDR3 reads TGTGCCAGCAGCCCCCGGGACAGCTCCTACGAGCAGTACTTC. Protein product: CASSPRDSSYEQYF.

This clone has only one observation. One junction end disagrees with the germline gene, perhaps due to a read error. V is TRBV7-9 and J is TRBJ1-4; possible D gene TRBD1, 6 bases. Germline CDR1 reads SEHNR; CDR2 reads FQNEAQ (reference sequence). The CDR3 extends over 16 amino acids. Written as DNA, the CDR3 is TGTTCCAGCAGCTTAAGGCCAGGGGAAACTAATGAAAAACTGTTTTTT. Its protein product is CSSSLRPGETNEKLFF.

This clone turned up a few times. The chain carries TRBV29-1 and TRBJ1-1, with TRBD1 matching over 11 bases. The germline V gene encodes CDR1 SQVTM and CDR2 ANQGSEA. The CDR3 is 11 residues long. V lost 7 bases and J lost 7; bases outside the gene matches: 2. The CDR3 bases are TGCAGCGCAGGGACAGGGGGTGAAGCTTTCTTT. Translation gives CSAGTGGEAFF.

The chain is built from TRBV28 and TRBJ2-4; TRBD1 aligns across 8 bases. CDR3 length: 12 amino acids. Germline trimming cut 5 bases from V and 15 bases from J; bases unmatched to any gene: 9. From germline, CDR1 is MDHEN and CDR2 SYDVKM. The CDR3 loop reads CASSQLGQAGYF. The CDR3 coding sequence is TGTGCCAGCAGTCAACTGGGACAGGCGGGGTACTTC.

The chain couples TRBV5-1 to TRBJ2-5; possibly TRBD1 for D (5 bases). Gene TRBJ2-7 matches the end of the DNA better, so the J call may be wrong. Looked up from germline, CDR1 is SGHRS and CDR2 is YFSETQ. This CDR3 comprises 13 residues. CDR3 nucleotides: TGCGCCAGCAGCTTGCAGGGTATCTACGAGCAGTACTTC. This encodes CASSLQGIYEQYF.

The V and J genes are TRBV6-1 and TRBJ2-2, with D possibly being TRBD2 (6 bases). From germline, CDR1 is MNHNS and CDR2 SASEGT. The CDR3 totals 14 residues. V was cut by 6 bases and J by 4 bases, with 12 bases left in between. CDR3 nucleotides: TGTGCCAGCAGGTCGCAGGGAGGCACCGGGGAGCTGTTTTTT. Protein product: CASRSQGGTGELFF.